Sequencing of this T cell receptor beta chain was carried out in a study of shared T cell receptors in the human thymus. CDR3 length equals 14 residues. The germline CDR1 and CDR2 sequences are MDHEN and SYDVKM. The V gene end was trimmed by 3 bases and the J gene end by 4 bases; junction bases not matched to a gene: 5. The protocol was immunoSEQ multiplex PCR, while the TCRdb copy is restricted to in-frame clones and leaves out a portion. The data hold hundreds of thousands of clones, with about 89% observed a single time. The same data also went into a second study, on human thymus T cells. Per that study: The sample donors, healthy Finnish infants, were having corrective surgery for congenital heart defects. Among thymic and blood repertoires, usage of V and J genes appeared biased. Thymic repertoires from unrelated individuals overlapped highly, related research reported.

Specimen: thymocytes. The chain links TRBV28 to TRBJ1-2, with 7 nucleotides matching TRBD1. This clonotype was sampled from a boy under two years old with a congenital heart defect. CDR3 sequence: CASSFRDSIYGYTF. The CDR3 nucleotides read TGTGCCAGCAGTTTCCGGGACAGCATCTATGGCTACACCTTC.